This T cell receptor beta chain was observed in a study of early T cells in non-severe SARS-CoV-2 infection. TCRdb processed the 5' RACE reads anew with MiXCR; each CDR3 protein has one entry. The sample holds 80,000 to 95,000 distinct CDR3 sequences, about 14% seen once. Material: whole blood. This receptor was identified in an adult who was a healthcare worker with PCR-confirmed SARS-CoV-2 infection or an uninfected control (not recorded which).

This CDR3 reads CSVEVAGGYQETQYF. CDR3 coding DNA: TGCAGCGTTGAGGTAGCGGGGGGTTACCAAGAGACCCAGTACTTC. The chain has TRBV29-1 and TRBJ2-5; 10 bases agree with TRBD2. The CDR3 totals 15 residues. V lost 3 bases to trimming and J lost 0 bases; unmatched junction nucleotides: 4. CDR1 is SQVTM, CDR2 ANQGSEA, per germline.